This T cell receptor (beta chain) stems from a study of early T cells in non-severe SARS-CoV-2 infection. Study-wide context: Sequenced material consisted of bulk RNA (from unsorted whole blood), and chains were unpaired. Broader study findings: The VDJdb matching leaned toward anti-spike CD8 responses and overlooked private and CD4 specificities.

This CDR3 comprises 14 residues. V shed 6 bases and J shed 7 bases, with 19 bases lying between them. Germline assignment: CDR1 MDHEN and CDR2 SYDVKM. This clonotype was detected only a few times. Its antigen is currently unknown. Unique molecular identifiers were added to individual cDNA molecules. TCRdb itself ran the 5' RACE reads through MiXCR, one entry per CDR3 protein. The data show almost 30,000 distinct CDR3 sequences, around 5.7% seen once. Sequencing was carried out using whole blood. The receptor comes from an adult who was a healthcare worker with PCR-confirmed SARS-CoV-2 infection or an uninfected control (not recorded which). The chain combines TRBV28 with TRBJ2-7; D tentatively fits TRBD1 or TRBD2 (6 bases each). The CDR3 nucleotides read TGTGCCAGCAGGGACCGGGGGCGTATAAGTGAGCAGTACTTC. Translating it yields CASRDRGRISEQYF.